This TCR beta chain was identified during a study of T cell responses to AZD1222 COVID-19 vaccine. Study at large: The analysis combined second doses at about 4 or about 12 weeks. Whole-study results and caveats: With two AZD1222 doses given, Spike-specific TCR breadth and depth both rose. In the spike-specific TCR repertoire, nearly half reportedly target unmutated variant regions. Females outnumbered males among donors, who were mostly white British; clonal diversity was possibly underestimated.

About this clone: The antigen is unknown.

The CDR3 is 13 amino acids. With 8 bases removed from V and 12 bases from J, the gap between germline ends came to 20 bases. Germline V lookup: CDR1 MDHEN, CDR2 SYDVKM. Produced via immunoSEQ multiplex PCR; TCRdb's table is partial and in-frame only. The top ten hold about a tenth of the sample, which has around 80,000 clones, 88% seen once. The source was peripheral blood, collected on day 0 of AZD1222 vaccination. The receptor's source is an adult in good health. V and J are TRBV28 and TRBJ1-5; tentatively, D is TRBD1 (5 bases). CDR3 nucleotide sequence: TGTGCCAGCCGCCCAGGGTTCCTCGGGGGCCAGCATTTT. Protein product: CASRPGFLGGQHF.